One TCR beta chain is described in this entry. Its matching antigen is unknown. The germline gives CDR1 MRHNA, CDR2 SNTAGT. The CDR3 has 13 residues. Trimming took off 6 bases at V and 5 bases at J, with 10 bases between the two ends. Both 60 Vbeta primers and 13 Jbeta primers went into the PCR. The repertoire was sequenced with immunoSEQ multiplex PCR; TCRdb's copy has only in-frame clones and lacks some. The table includes around 70,000 clones, about 78% detected once. This entry belongs to a study of cytomegalovirus exposure and HLA in healthy donors. Broader study findings: In a later analysis, at a false discovery rate of 0.05, over 15,000 TCR beta sequences matched HLA alleles. A later look showed TCR association rates differing by HLA locus, highest for DRB1 and lowest for HLA-C.

Likely unrecorded immune exposures existed in these nominally healthy donors. V and J are TRBV6-4 and TRBJ2-2; D perhaps matches TRBD1 (6 bases). The sample comprised PBMCs. This receptor was taken from a girl aged 5 to 17 in good health and CMV-seropositive. The CDR3 reads CASSEGQTGELFF. CDR3 in DNA: TGTGCCAGCAGCGAAGGACAGACCGGGGAGCTGTTTTTT.